The 28 T cell receptor beta chains below were found in one sample sequenced in a study of control samples from healthy donors and cancer patients. Generated by immunoSEQ multiplex PCR, the TCRdb table keeps only in-frame clones and is missing some. Of 90,000 to 100,000 clones in the sample, 79% were seen once. The specimen sequenced was blood. The receptors come from a woman aged 25 to 45 in good health.

A note on this clone: Other DNA sequences in this specimen translate into the identical CDR3. This chain links TRBV5-6 with TRBJ2-1, with TRBD2 matching 14 bases. The CDR3 totals 15 residues. V shed 0 bases, J shed 7 bases, and the junction held 0 bases outside the gene matches. Germline V gene data show CDR1 as SGHDT and CDR2 as YYEEEE. In DNA form, the CDR3 reads TGTGCCAGCAGCTTGGGACTAGCGGGGGGGAATGAGCAGTTCTTC. This codes for CASSLGLAGGNEQFF.

The chain carries TRBV4-3 and TRBJ2-3; D may be TRBD2 (5 bases). Trimming shortened V by 0 bases and J by 6 bases, and 13 bases separated the two germline ends. Germline CDR1 is LGHNA and CDR2 is YSLEER. This CDR3 comprises 15 residues. CDR3: CASSQDAYSEDTQYF. DNA of the CDR3: TGCGCCAGCAGCCAAGATGCCTATAGCGAGGATACGCAGTATTTT.

This rearrangement joins TRBV9 to TRBJ2-5, with TRBD1 identical over 8 bases. Trimming at V came to 5 bases and at J to 1 base, leaving 7 bases not matched to a gene. Germline lookup yields CDR1 SGDLS and CDR2 YYNGEE. The CDR3 spans 15 residues. CDR3 nucleotides: TGTGCCAGCAGTGTTCAGGGGGCCCCCCAAGAGACCCAGTACTTC. Translated: CASSVQGAPQETQYF.

The chain employs TRBV4-2 and TRBJ2-2; 12 bases are a match to TRBD2. CDR1 LGHNA and CDR2 YNFKEQ come from the germline V gene. V shed 5 bases and J 5 bases; nucleotides not matched to a gene: 9. This CDR3 has 17 residues. Written as DNA, the CDR3 is TGTGCCAGCAGCACGCGACTAGCGGGGGATGGGACCGGGGAGCTGTTTTTT. As protein: CASSTRLAGDGTGELFF.

The gene calls are TRBV19 and TRBJ2-7; D is uncertain. Germline values: CDR1 LNHDA, CDR2 SQIVND (reference sequence). V lost 5 bases, J lost 3 bases, and 8 bases lay in between. This CDR3 region has 12 residues. CDR3 region: CASSAPSYEQYF. In nucleotides, the CDR3 is TGTGCCAGTAGTGCCCCCAGCTACGAGCAGTACTTC.

This clone was counted a few times. This chain joins TRBV12-3 or TRBV12-4 and TRBJ1-4; TRBD1 matches at 10 bases. Trimming removed 4 bases from V and 11 bases from J; junction bases left unmatched: 4. The CDR3 is 13 residues long. The CDR3 nucleotides are TGTGCCAGCAGTTGGGGGACAGGGGACAAACTGTTTTTT. This codes for CASSWGTGDKLFF.

The chain couples TRBV3-1 (or the pseudogene TRBV3-2) to TRBJ2-3; 8 bases map to TRBD2. The germline CDR1 and CDR2 sequences are LGHDT and YNNKEL (reference sequence). The CDR3 has 14 residues. With V trimmed by 1 base and J by 6 bases, 3 bases remained unmatched. This CDR3 reads CASSQVLAGDTQYF. DNA for the CDR3: TGTGCCAGCAGCCAAGTTCTAGCGGGCGATACGCAGTATTTT.

The rearrangement joins TRBV29-1 to TRBJ2-2; D gene unclear. The CDR3 contains 13 residues. Germline CDR1 SQVTM, CDR2 ANQGSEA. The CDR3 here is CTAAGPNTGELFF. The CDR3 DNA is TGCACCGCTGCCGGACCGAACACCGGGGAGCTGTTTTTT.

This chain connects TRBV18 to TRBJ1-3; 7 nucleotides line up with TRBD1. The CDR3 is 17 amino acids. Germline assignment: CDR1 KGHSH and CDR2 LQKENI. Trimming took 0 bases from V and 2 from J; bases not matched to a gene: 7. The CDR3 spells CASSPPTGTLTGNTIYF. For the CDR3, the DNA is TGTGCCAGCTCACCACCGACAGGGACCTTAACTGGAAACACCATATATTTT.

This chain connects TRBV18 to TRBJ2-1; D might be TRBD1 or TRBD2, each matching 6 bases. This CDR3 region has 17 residues. In germline, CDR1 is KGHSH, CDR2 LQKENI. V was pared by 3 bases and J by 2 bases, with 17 bases between. CDR3 DNA: TGTGCCAGCTCACCGGGGACGGGGGCGTCCGCCTACAATGAGCAGTTCTTC. Translating it yields CASSPGTGASAYNEQFF.

The chain uses TRBV7-2 and TRBJ2-1, with TRBD2 matching over 11 bases. The CDR3 length is 15 residues. Germline V gene data show CDR1 as SGHTA and CDR2 as FQGNSA. The V segment lost 5 bases and the J segment 5 bases; nucleotides outside the gene matches: 5. The CDR3 nucleotides read TGTGCCAGCAGCCTTAGCGGGGGGGACCACAATGAGCAGTTCTTC. It encodes CASSLSGGDHNEQFF.

The table lists this clone with a few counts. This chain connects TRBV5-4 to TRBJ2-3; 11 bases are shared with TRBD2. The CDR3 is 17 residues long. The germline CDR1 and CDR2 sequences are SGHNT and YYREEE (reference sequence). The trim removed 3 bases at V and 0 bases at J, leaving 6 bases unmatched. The CDR3 here is CASSSGLADPSTDTQYF. The CDR3 DNA follows: TGTGCCAGCAGCTCGGGACTAGCGGACCCTAGCACAGATACGCAGTATTTT. The variable domain in full, with the rest retrieved from reference TRBV5-4 and TRBJ2-3, is ETGVTQSPTHLIKTRGQQVTLRCSSQSGHNTVSWYQQALGQGPQFIFQYYREEENGRGNFPPRFSGLQFPNYSSELNVNALELDDSALYLCASSSGLADPSTDTQYFGPGTRLTVL.

Comment on this clone: Germline and junction disagree at one end, which may indicate a read error. The chain joins TRBV12-3 or TRBV12-4 to TRBJ2-1; the match to TRBD2 covers 9 bases. The CDR3 extends over 11 amino acids. The CDR3 here is CASSNGTSKIF. CDR3 coding DNA: TGTGCCAGCAGTAACGGGACTAGCAAGATCTTC.

The V call is TRBV4-2, the J call TRBJ2-2, with D uncertain. With 0 bases removed from V and 1 base from J, the gap between germline ends came to 6 bases. This CDR3 is built from 15 residues. CDR1 and CDR2 (germline): LGHNA, YNFKEQ. CDR3 residues: CASSQDYRNTGELFF. In nucleotides, the CDR3 is TGTGCCAGCAGCCAAGATTACAGGAACACCGGGGAGCTGTTTTTT.

This sequence joins TRBV21-1 and TRBJ2-7; TRBD2, the table's D call, lacks a check against the DNA. TRBV21-1 is annotated as a pseudogene. CDR3 length: 16 amino acids. CDR3 sequence reads: CASSNRLAGGPCEQYF. CDR3 in DNA: TGTGCCAGCAGCAATAGGCTAGCGGGGGGGCCGTGTGAGCAGTACTTC.

V and J are TRBV30 and TRBJ2-2; TRBD1 matches at 10 bases. V was clipped by 4 bases and J by 2 bases; unmatched bases: 4. Germline V gene lookup returns CDR1 GTSNPN and CDR2 SVGIG (reference sequence). CDR3 length equals 15 residues. The CDR3 DNA reads TGTGCCTGGACCGGGGACAGGGGAAACACCGGGGAGCTGTTTTTT. The encoded protein is CAWTGDRGNTGELFF.

The CDR3 sequence is CASSQDRLSGGDYGYTF. The CDR3 coding sequence is TGTGCCAGCAGCCAAGATCGGCTGTCAGGGGGGGACTATGGCTACACCTTC. This rearrangement joins TRBV4-2 to TRBJ1-2; the match to TRBD1 covers 7 bases. CDR1 and CDR2 from the germline V gene are LGHNA and YNFKEQ. J gave up 3 bases and V 0 bases, and 10 bases lay outside the gene matches. CDR3 length: 17 residues.

This clone was counted only a few times. This sequence joins TRBV6-2 or TRBV6-3 and TRBJ1-2; unclear D gene. Trimming stripped 6 bases from V and 3 bases from J, with 8 bases between. The CDR3 has 12 residues. Germline V gene data show CDR1 as MNHEY and CDR2 as SVGEGT. In nucleotides, the CDR3 is TGTGCCAGCAGCCACGGGGACTATGGCTACACCTTC. It codes for CASSHGDYGYTF.

The chain employs TRBV29-1 and TRBJ1-1; TRBD1 agrees at 9 bases. The CDR3 totals 13 residues. The germline V gene has CDR1 SQVTM and CDR2 ANQGSEA. V was pared by 6 bases and J by 5 bases, with 7 bases of the junction left unmatched. DNA for the CDR3: TGCAGCGTCCGGGACAGGGCCCTAACTGAAGCTTTCTTT. It codes for CSVRDRALTEAFF.

The rearrangement links TRBV3-1 (or the pseudogene TRBV3-2) to TRBJ2-6, with a weak D call TRBD1 (6 bases). The V gene's germline CDR1 is LGHDT and CDR2 YNNKEL (reference sequence). This CDR3 spans 20 amino acids. V was clipped by 0 bases and J by 0 bases, with 18 bases between them. The DNA for the CDR3 is TGTGCCAGCAGCCAAGATAACACAGGGCGAACCCACTCTGGGGCCAACGTCCTGACTTTC. Translated: CASSQDNTGRTHSGANVLTF.

V usage is TRBV11-2 and J usage is TRBJ2-7; TRBD1 agrees at 12 bases. V shed 6 bases and J 4 bases; nucleotides not matched to a gene: 13. Germline V gene data show CDR1 as SGHAT and CDR2 as FQNNGV. The CDR3 extends over 17 amino acids. CDR3 coding DNA: TGTGCCAGCAGGCTTCTCCCCCGGGACAGGGGGCCATACGAGCAGTACTTC. This encodes CASRLLPRDRGPYEQYF. Together with reference TRBV11-2 and TRBJ2-7, the CDR3 gives the full variable domain: EAGVAQSPRYKIIEKRQSVAFWCNPISGHATLYWYQQILGQGPKLLIQFQNNGVVDDSQLPKDRFSAERLKGVDSTLKIQPAKLEDSAVYLCASRLLPRDRGPYEQYFGPGTRLTVT.

This clone was seen only once. The rearrangement uses TRBV4-3 and TRBJ2-7; D is possibly TRBD1 or TRBD2 (5 bases each). Trimming removed 0 bases from V and 3 bases from J, with 12 bases in between. This CDR3 has 15 amino acids. Germline values: CDR1 LGHNA, CDR2 YSLEER. The CDR3 nucleotides are TGCGCCAGCAGCCAAGATTCGGGGACGAACTACGAGCAGTACTTC. It specifies CASSQDSGTNYEQYF.

This chain links TRBV9 with TRBJ1-5; D might be TRBD1 (5 bases). With 0 bases removed from V and 8 bases from J, the gap between germline ends came to 12 bases. The CDR3 runs 14 residues. CDR1 is SGDLS, CDR2 YYNGEE, per germline. CDR3 protein: CASSVGPQGEPQHF. CDR3 nucleotides: TGTGCCAGCAGCGTAGGCCCCCAGGGAGAGCCCCAGCATTTT.

In its sample, this clone was seen once. The genes are TRBV4-2 and TRBJ1-2; possible D gene TRBD1, 6 bases. CDR1 and CDR2 (germline): LGHNA, YNFKEQ. The V end lost 0 bases, the J end lost 4 bases, and 15 bases lay between the germline ends. The CDR3 covers 16 residues. The CDR3: CASSQEVRGSGYGYTF. CDR3 bases: TGTGCCAGCAGCCAAGAAGTTAGGGGGTCTGGCTATGGCTACACCTTC.

This chain uses TRBV11-2 with TRBJ1-1, with a possible D match to TRBD1 (6 bases). This CDR3 comprises 15 residues. Germline V lookup: CDR1 SGHAT, CDR2 FQNNGV. The germline V and J ends were trimmed by 1 base and 3 bases, with 12 bases remaining between them. CDR3 loop: CASSLVPGDYTEAFF. The CDR3 DNA reads TGTGCCAGCAGCTTAGTTCCAGGGGATTACACTGAAGCTTTCTTT.

This chain links TRBV10-3 with TRBJ2-2; 9 bases agree with TRBD1. Germline V gene lookup returns CDR1 ENHRY and CDR2 SYGVKD. This CDR3 contains 14 residues. V gave up 10 bases and J gave up 3 bases; unmatched junction bases: 6. CDR3 sequence: CASGQGRDTGELFF. The CDR3 DNA sequence: TGTGCCAGCGGACAGGGGAGGGACACCGGGGAGCTGTTTTTT.

This chain links TRBV6-5 with TRBJ1-2; 7 nucleotides line up with TRBD1. V lost 7 bases and J lost 2; bases outside the gene matches: 10. The CDR3 contains 15 residues. Germline V CDR1 and CDR2: MNHEY, SVGAGI. This CDR3 reads CASITGQLSNYGYTF. CDR3 nucleotides: TGTGCCAGCATTACGGGACAGCTCTCGAACTATGGCTACACCTTC.

The chain uses TRBV6-6 and TRBJ2-1; 8 nucleotides agree with TRBD1. Germline assignment: CDR1 MNHNY and CDR2 SVGAGI (reference sequence). Trimming at V came to 8 bases and at J to 8 bases, leaving 14 bases not matched to a gene. The CDR3 is 15 residues long. The CDR3 DNA sequence: TGTGCCAGCCGCCATGCCGGACAGGGTCTCCATGAGCAGTTCTTC. This encodes CASRHAGQGLHEQFF.